This paragraph covers one T cell receptor beta chain sequence. What it binds is unknown. TCRdb itself ran the reads through MiXCR, one entry per CDR3 protein. The data show approximately 350,000 distinct CDR3 sequences, with roughly 36% seen just once and around an eighth held by the top ten. Germline-derived CDR1 and CDR2 are MNHNY and SVGAGI (reference sequence). J was trimmed by 2 bases and V by 6 bases; bases with no gene match: 4. This CDR3 is built from 14 residues. The data originate from a study of T cell repertoires in cytomegalovirus infection. Overall study: As its CMV epitopes, the study selected recently identified HLA-C-restricted and well-studied HLA-B-restricted targets. Public TCR beta signatures provided an indication of both CMV infection and a matching HLA type.

Regarding the study as a whole: The ex vivo response was dominated by HLA-C-restricted CMV-specific TCR beta clonotypes. Individuals carrying CMV plus the relevant HLA were identified by cumulative frequency of public TCR beta families.

V and J are TRBV6-6 and TRBJ1-5; 7 bases map to TRBD1. The receptor comes from a human donor in good health (CMV status not recorded). Some clones in this sample may be carry-over from other donors' samples. Specimen: cultured PBMCs, collected from culture after CMV antigen stimulation. CDR3 in DNA: TGTGCCAGCAGCCGGGACAGTCGCAATCAGCCCCAGCATTTT. This sequence encodes CASSRDSRNQPQHF.